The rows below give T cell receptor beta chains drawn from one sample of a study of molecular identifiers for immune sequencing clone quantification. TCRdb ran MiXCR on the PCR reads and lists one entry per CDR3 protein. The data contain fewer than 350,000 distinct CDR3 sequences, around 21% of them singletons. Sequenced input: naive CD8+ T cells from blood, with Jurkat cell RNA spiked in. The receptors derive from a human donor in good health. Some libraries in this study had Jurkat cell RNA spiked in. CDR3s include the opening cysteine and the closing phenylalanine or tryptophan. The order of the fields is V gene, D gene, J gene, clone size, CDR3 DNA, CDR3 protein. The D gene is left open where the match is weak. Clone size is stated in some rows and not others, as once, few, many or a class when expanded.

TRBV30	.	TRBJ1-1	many	TGTGCCTGGAGTCTCCCGGGGAGTTTGAACACTGAAGCTTTCTTT	CAWSLPGSLNTEAFF
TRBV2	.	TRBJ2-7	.	TGTGCCACCTATCGGACAGCTGACTCCTACGAGCAGTACTTC	CATYRTADSYEQYF
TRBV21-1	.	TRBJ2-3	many	TGTGCCAGCAGGGCTCTAGCGGGGGGCCGGCCAGATACGCAGTATTTT	CASRALAGGRPDTQYF
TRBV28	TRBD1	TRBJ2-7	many	TGTGCCAGCAGTGGGACAGGTTACTCCTTCTACGAGCAGTACTTC	CASSGTGYSFYEQYF
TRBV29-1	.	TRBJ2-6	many	TGCAGCGTTATCGGGGCTTACTCTGGGGCCAACGTCCTGACTTTC	CSVIGAYSGANVLTF
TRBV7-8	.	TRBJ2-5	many	TGTGCCAGCAGCTTAGCGCCCCTGGGTTTAGAGACCCAGTACTTC	CASSLAPLGLETQYF
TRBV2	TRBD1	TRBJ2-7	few	TGTGCCAGCAGATCCGGGACAGCCCTCGAGCAGTACTTC	CASRSGTALEQYF
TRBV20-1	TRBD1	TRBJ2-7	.	TGCAGTGTACCGACGACAGGGTTATCCTACGAGCAGTACTTC	CSVPTTGLSYEQYF
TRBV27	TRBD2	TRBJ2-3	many	TGTGCCAGCAGCTCGACTAGCTTCCCAGATACGCAGTATTTT	CASSSTSFPDTQYF
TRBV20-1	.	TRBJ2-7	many	TGCAGTGCTAGAGAGGGGCACGAGCAGTACTTC	CSAREGHEQYF
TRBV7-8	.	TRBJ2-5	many	TGTGCCAGCAGCCTAATCGAGACCCAGTACTTC	CASSLIETQYF
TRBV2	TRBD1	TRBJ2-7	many	TGTGCCAGCAGTGAAGTGGGACAGGGGGCGGCCTACGAGCAGTACTTC	CASSEVGQGAAYEQYF
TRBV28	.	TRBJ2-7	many	TGTGCCAGCAGACCTCTGAGGGAACGAGCCTACGAGCAGTACTTC	CASRPLRERAYEQYF
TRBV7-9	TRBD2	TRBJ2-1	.	TGTGCCAGCAGCCCGAGGACTAGCGGGAAGGAGCAGTTCTTC	CASSPRTSGKEQFF
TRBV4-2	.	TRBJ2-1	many	TGTGCCAGCAGCCCAGAGACTAGGTACAATGAGCAGTTCTTC	CASSPETRYNEQFF
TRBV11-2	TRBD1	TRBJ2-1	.	TGTGCCAGCAGCTTTGGGACAGGGCTCTACAATGAGCAGTTCTTC	CASSFGTGLYNEQFF
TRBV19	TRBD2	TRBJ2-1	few	TGTGCCAGTAGTATGGGTAGCGGGATCTACAATGAGCAGTTCTTC	CASSMGSGIYNEQFF
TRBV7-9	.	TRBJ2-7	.	TGTGCCAGCAGCCCGACAGCCTCCTACGTGCAGTACTTC	CASSPTASYVQYF
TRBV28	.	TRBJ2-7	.	TGTGCCAGCAGTTCGAGGAGACGTAACCTGTCCGAGCAGTACTTC	CASSSRRRNLSEQYF
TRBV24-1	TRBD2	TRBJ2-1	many	TGTGCCACCAGTGCCCCGACAAGCGGGAGGGCCGGTGAGCAGTTCTTC	CATSAPTSGRAGEQFF
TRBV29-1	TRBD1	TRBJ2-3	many	TGCAGCGTTGGACAGGGAACAGATACGCAGTATTTT	CSVGQGTDTQYF
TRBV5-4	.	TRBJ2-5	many	TGTGCCAGCAGCGGGAGGACAGGTCAGCTTTCGTACCAAGAGACCCAGTACTTC	CASSGRTGQLSYQETQYF
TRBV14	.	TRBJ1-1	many	TGTGCCAGCAGCCAAGATCGTTGGCCAGGGCCCACTGAAGCTTTCTTT	CASSQDRWPGPTEAFF
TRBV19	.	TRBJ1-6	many	TGTGCCACCGACCCGGGACTACGGGGTAATTCACCCCTCCACTTT	CATDPGLRGNSPLHF
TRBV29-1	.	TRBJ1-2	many	TGCAGCGTCCCGTCAATGTCTGGCTACACCTTC	CSVPSMSGYTF
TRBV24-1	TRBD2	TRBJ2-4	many	TGTGCCACCAGTGATTGCTTGACTAGCGGGGAAGCCAAAAACATTCAGTACTTC	CATSDCLTSGEAKNIQYF
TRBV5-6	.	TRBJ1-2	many	TGTGCCAGCAGCTTGGTCATTACCAACTATGGCTACACCTTC	CASSLVITNYGYTF
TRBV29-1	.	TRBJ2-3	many	TGCAGCGTTGAAGATCACGAGCACCCAGATACGCAGTATTTT	CSVEDHEHPDTQYF
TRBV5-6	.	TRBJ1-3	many	TGTGCCAGCAGCTTGGTAGAATACTCGTTTGGAAACACCATATATTTT	CASSLVEYSFGNTIYF
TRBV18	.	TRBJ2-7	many	TGTGCCAGCTCACCAGACAGGCCAACCTACGAGCAGTACTTC	CASSPDRPTYEQYF
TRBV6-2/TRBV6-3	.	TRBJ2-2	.	TGTGCCAGCACCCAGGGCACCGGGGAGCTGTTTTTT	CASTQGTGELFF
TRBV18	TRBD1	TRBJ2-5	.	TGTGCCAGCTCAGGGGACAGTGGAGTAATTATCCAGTACTTC	CASSGDSGVIIQYF
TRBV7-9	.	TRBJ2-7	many	TGTGCCAGCAGCTTAGCCCCAGAGGAATGGCAGTACTTC	CASSLAPEEWQYF
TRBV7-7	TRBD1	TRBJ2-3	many	TGTGCCAGCAGTCGTACAGGGGGAGATACGCAGTATTTT	CASSRTGGDTQYF
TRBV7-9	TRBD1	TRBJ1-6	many	TGTGCCAGCAGCCCGCGGGACAGGGAATATTCACCCCTCCACTTT	CASSPRDREYSPLHF
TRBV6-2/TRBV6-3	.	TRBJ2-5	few	TGTGCCAGCAGTGAGTGGCGGGAATACCAAGAGACCCAGTACTTC	CASSEWREYQETQYF
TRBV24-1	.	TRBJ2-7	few	TGTGCCACCAGTGATTTGTATCCGGGCCGGTGGTTGGACGAGCAGTACTTC	CATSDLYPGRWLDEQYF
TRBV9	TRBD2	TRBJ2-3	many	TGTGCCAGCAGCGGGACTAGCGGGGGGGCCTCAGATACGCAGTATTTT	CASSGTSGGASDTQYF
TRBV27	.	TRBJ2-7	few	TGTGCCAGCGGTCGGGGACAAACCTACGAGCAGTACTTC	CASGRGQTYEQYF
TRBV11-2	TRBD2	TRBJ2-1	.	TGTGCCAGCAGCTTAGGGGCAGTTGGGGCGGGGGAGAATGAGCAGTTCTTC	CASSLGAVGAGENEQFF
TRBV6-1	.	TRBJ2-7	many	TGTGCCAGCTCACCCAAGGAAACCTACGAGCAGTACTTC	CASSPKETYEQYF